Detailed here is one T cell receptor beta chain. The antigen is unknown. Relative to the germline gene, one junction end is altered; a read error may explain this. This specimen belongs to a study of shared clonotypes between healthy human individuals. Looking at the study overall: CD4 naive and memory got three plates each, CD8 naive two, CD8 memory one. Study findings and constraints: At large depth, rarefaction still showed sorted-subset sequencing to be incomplete.

In germline, CDR1 is MNHEY, CDR2 SMNVEV (reference sequence). This CDR3 region has 13 residues. Clones were read by immunoSEQ multiplex PCR, and TCRdb kept only the in-frame ones, dropping some. The data contain approximately 1.4 million clones, under 99% of them singletons. The gene calls are TRBV27 and TRBJ2-5, with D unresolved. Source material: naive CD4+ T cells sorted from blood. The subset: CD45RA+ positively selected. This clonotype originated in a man aged 30 to 39 in good health. CDR3 sequence: CASSPLSQGTQYF. In nucleotides, the CDR3 is TGTGCCAGCAGTCCCCTGTCCCAAGGGACCCAGTACTTC.